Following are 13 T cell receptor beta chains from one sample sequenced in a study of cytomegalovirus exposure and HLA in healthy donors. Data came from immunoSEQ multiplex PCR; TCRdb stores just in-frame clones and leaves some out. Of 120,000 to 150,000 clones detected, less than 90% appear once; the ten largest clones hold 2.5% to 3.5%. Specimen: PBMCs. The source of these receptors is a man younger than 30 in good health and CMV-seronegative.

CDR3: CASSSALLENTIYF. The CDR3 DNA reads TGCGCCAGCAGTAGCGCGCTTCTGGAAAACACCATATATTTT. The rearrangement links TRBV4-1 to TRBJ1-3; D uncertain. Trimming took off 6 bases at V and 6 bases at J, with 15 bases between the two ends. The CDR3 extends over 14 amino acids. The germline CDR1 and CDR2 sequences are MGHRA and YSYEKL.

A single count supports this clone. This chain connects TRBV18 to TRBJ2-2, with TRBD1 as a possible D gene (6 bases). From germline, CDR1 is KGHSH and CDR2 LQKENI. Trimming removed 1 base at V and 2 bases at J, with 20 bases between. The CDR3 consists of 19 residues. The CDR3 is CASSPLQRTDPINTGELFF. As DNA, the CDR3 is TGTGCCAGCTCACCACTACAACGGACAGACCCTATAAACACCGGGGAGCTGTTTTTT.

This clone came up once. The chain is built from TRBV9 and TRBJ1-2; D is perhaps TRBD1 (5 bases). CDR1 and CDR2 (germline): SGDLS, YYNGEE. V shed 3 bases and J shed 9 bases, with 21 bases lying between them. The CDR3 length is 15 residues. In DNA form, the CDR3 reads TGTGCCAGCAGCGCCTCCACGCGACAGCCCGGAAGCTACACCTTC. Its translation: CASSASTRQPGSYTF.

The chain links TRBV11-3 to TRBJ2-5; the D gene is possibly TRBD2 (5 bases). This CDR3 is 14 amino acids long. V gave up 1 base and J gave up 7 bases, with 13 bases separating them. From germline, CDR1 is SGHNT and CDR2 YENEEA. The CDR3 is CASSLGTPGGTQYF. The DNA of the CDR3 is TGTGCCAGCAGCTTAGGGACTCCCGGTGGGACCCAGTACTTC.

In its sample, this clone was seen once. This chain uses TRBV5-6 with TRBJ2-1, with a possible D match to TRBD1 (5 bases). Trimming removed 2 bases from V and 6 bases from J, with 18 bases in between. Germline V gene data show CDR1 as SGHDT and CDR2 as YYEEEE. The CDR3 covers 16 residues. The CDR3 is CASSFIIWQGGNEQFF. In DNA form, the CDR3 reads TGTGCCAGCAGCTTCATAATCTGGCAGGGTGGCAATGAGCAGTTCTTC.

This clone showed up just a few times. The CDR3, as DNA: TGTGCCAGCAGTACGTCCCGAGGGAACACCATATATTTT. Its protein is CASSTSRGNTIYF. The chain is built from TRBV28 and TRBJ1-3; no reliable D call. The length of the CDR3 is 13 residues. Germline CDR1 reads MDHEN; CDR2 reads SYDVKM. The V end lost 5 bases, the J end lost 7 bases, and 12 bases lay between the germline ends.

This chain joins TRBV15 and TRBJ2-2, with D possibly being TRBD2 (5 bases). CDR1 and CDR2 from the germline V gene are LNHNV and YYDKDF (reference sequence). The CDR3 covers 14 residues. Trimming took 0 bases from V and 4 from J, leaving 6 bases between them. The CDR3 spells CATSRDAGTGELFF. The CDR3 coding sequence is TGTGCCACCAGCAGAGACGCGGGCACCGGGGAGCTGTTTTTT.

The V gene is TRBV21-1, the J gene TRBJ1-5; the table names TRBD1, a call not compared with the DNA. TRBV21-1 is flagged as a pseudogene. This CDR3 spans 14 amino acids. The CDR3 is CASSLRQGYQPQHF. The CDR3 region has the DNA TGTGCCAGCAGCCTTCGACAGGGCTATCAGCCCCAGCATTTT.

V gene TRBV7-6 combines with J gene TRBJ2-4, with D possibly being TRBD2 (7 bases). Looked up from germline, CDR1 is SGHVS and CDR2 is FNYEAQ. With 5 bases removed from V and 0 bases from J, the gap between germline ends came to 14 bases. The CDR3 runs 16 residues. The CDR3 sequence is CASSRGASGAKNIQYF. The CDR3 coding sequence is TGTGCCAGCAGCCGGGGGGCTAGCGGAGCCAAAAACATTCAGTACTTC.

The CDR3 here is CASSGEGQQGWGYGYTF. In nucleotides, the CDR3 is TGTGCCAGCAGTGGGGAGGGGCAACAGGGTTGGGGCTATGGCTACACCTTC. The rearrangement uses TRBV6-1 and TRBJ1-2, with D perhaps TRBD1 (6 bases). Trimming removed 4 bases from V and 4 bases from J, with 22 bases in between. CDR1 and CDR2 from the germline V gene are MNHNS and SASEGT. The CDR3 loop spans 17 amino acids.

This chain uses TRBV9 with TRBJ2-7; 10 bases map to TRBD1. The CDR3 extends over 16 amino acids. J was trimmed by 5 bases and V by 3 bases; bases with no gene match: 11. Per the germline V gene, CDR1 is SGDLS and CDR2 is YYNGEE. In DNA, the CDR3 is TGTGCCAGCAGCGCCCATCTCGGGACAGGGGTGCACGAGCAGTACTTC. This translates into CASSAHLGTGVHEQYF.

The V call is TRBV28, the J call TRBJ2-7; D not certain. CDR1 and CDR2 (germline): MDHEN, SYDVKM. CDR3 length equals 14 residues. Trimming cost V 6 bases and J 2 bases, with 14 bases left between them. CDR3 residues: CASRPLTGAYEQYF. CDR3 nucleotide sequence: TGTGCCAGCAGACCCCTCACTGGAGCCTACGAGCAGTACTTC. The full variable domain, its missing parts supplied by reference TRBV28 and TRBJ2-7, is DVKVTQSSRYLVKRTGEKVFLECVQDMDHENMFWYRQDPGLGLRLIYFSYDVKMKEKGDIPEGYSVSREKKERFSLILESASTNQTSMYLCASRPLTGAYEQYFGPGTRLTVT.

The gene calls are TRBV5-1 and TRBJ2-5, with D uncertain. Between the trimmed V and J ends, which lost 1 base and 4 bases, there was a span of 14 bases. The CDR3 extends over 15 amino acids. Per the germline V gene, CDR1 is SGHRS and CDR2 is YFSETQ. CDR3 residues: CASSLYFESGETQYF. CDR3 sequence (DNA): TGCGCCAGCAGCTTGTATTTTGAGTCTGGAGAGACCCAGTACTTC.